This T cell receptor beta chain was found in a study of shared clonotypes between healthy human individuals. Worth noting for this clone: The antigen remains unidentified.

V was pared by 3 bases and J by 4 bases, with 15 bases of the junction left unmatched. The germline V gene has CDR1 SNHLY and CDR2 FYNNEI. The CDR3 has 18 amino acids. General study results and limits: Among non-shared clonotypes, generation probabilities were lower than among those shared by all four donors.

The table came from immunoSEQ multiplex PCR; TCRdb's copy has only in-frame clones and leaves some out. The sample yields about 2,500,000 clones, more than 80% seen once. The source material was naive CD4+ T cells sorted from blood. Regarding subset: CD45RA+ positively selected. This sequence originates from a man aged 18 to 35 in good health. The J gene is TRBJ2-7, the V gene TRBV2; 10 bases align to TRBD2. CDR3 DNA sequence: TGTGCCAGCAGTGAGGTTTGGGGCCTAGCGGGAGTCTCGTACGAGCAGTACTTC. Amino acids: CASSEVWGLAGVSYEQYF.